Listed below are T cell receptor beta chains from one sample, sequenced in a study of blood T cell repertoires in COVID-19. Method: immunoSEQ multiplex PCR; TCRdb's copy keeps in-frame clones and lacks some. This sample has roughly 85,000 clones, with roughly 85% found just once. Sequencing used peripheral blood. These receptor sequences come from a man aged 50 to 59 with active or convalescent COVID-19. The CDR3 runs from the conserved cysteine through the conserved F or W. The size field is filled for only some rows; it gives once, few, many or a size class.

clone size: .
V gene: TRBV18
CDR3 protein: CASSPVGGSETQYF

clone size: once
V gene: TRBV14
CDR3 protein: CASSMTGYEQYF

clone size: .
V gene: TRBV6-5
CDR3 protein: CASRGTSPYNEQFF

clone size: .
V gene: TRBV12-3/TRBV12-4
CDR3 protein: CASSSGTAGEQYF

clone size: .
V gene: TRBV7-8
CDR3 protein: CASSFMSRDNQPQHF

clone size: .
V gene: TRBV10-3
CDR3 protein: CAVGSGVSTDTQYF

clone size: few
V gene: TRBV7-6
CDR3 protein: CASSLGAGGTNEKLFF

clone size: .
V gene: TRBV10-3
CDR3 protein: CAISQSGRAGNEQFF

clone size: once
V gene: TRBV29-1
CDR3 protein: CSVEITDGGGYTF

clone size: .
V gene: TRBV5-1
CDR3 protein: CASRLDSSGANVLTF

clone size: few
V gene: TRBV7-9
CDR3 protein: CASRPLGNSGANVLTF

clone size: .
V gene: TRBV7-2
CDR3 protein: CASSLSSFTGELFF

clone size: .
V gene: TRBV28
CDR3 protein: CASSSIERGGTDTQYF

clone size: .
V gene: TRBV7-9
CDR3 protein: CASSLAGTPGGNEQFF

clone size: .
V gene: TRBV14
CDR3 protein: CASSHRGGTESYEQFF

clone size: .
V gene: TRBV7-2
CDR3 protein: CASSLAGTSYTGELFF

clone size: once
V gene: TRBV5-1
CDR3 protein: CASSLSQGPAGELFF

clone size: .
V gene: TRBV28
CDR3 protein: CASSGGGGLFYEQYF

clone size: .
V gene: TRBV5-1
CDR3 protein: CASSFLTDTQYF

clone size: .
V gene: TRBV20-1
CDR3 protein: CSASSGVHNEQFF

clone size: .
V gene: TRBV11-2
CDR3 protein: CASSLGDSGSLETQYF

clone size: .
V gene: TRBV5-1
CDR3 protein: CASSLLAGDISGANVLTF

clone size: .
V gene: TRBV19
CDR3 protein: CASSIARGNEQFF

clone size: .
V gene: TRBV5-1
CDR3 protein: CASSTGDRILGETQYF